The subject of this entry is one T cell receptor beta chain. The target antigen is unknown. Unique molecular identifiers featured in each of the TCR beta cDNA libraries. TCRdb processed the PCR reads anew with MiXCR; each CDR3 protein has one entry. The sample contains roughly 540,000 distinct CDR3 sequences, 34% of which appear only once. The CDR3 totals 17 residues. With 4 bases removed from V and 4 bases from J, the gap between germline ends came to 17 bases. Germline CDR1 reads SGHVT; CDR2 reads SQSDAQ. This sample is drawn from a study of post-analysis software for immune sequencing data. Study as a whole: Some patients lacked subtype; others had relapsing-remitting, secondary progressive or progressive-relapsing disease.

Findings and caveats of the study: There were about 5 TRBV segments more frequent in patients than controls, and TRBV5-6, TRBV5-1 and TRBV20-1 were among them.

This TCR derives from a girl younger than 18 with multiple sclerosis. The sequenced sample was blood. The chain employs TRBV7-4 and TRBJ2-6, with a possible D match to TRBD1 (6 bases). The CDR3 sequence is CASSSTTGRFGANVLTF. In nucleotides, the CDR3 is TGTGCCAGCAGCTCCACCACAGGGCGGTTCGGGGCCAACGTCCTGACTTTC.